This passage covers 30 T cell receptor beta chains from one sample sequenced in a study of blood T cell repertoires in COVID-19. The repertoire was sequenced with immunoSEQ multiplex PCR; TCRdb's copy has only in-frame clones and lacks some. The sample has under 100,000 clones; roughly four fifths are singletons. Source material: peripheral blood. These receptor sequences come from a woman over 75 with active or convalescent COVID-19.

This chain links TRBV20-1 with TRBJ2-4; tentative D call: TRBD2 (6 bases). The V end lost 3 bases, the J end lost 1 base, and 19 bases lay between the germline ends. Germline V gives CDR1 DFQATT, CDR2 SNEGSKA (reference sequence). This CDR3 is built from 17 residues. In DNA form, the CDR3 reads TGCAGTGCTAGTCCGGGGGACCCATCATCGGCCAAAAACATTCAGTACTTC. This sequence encodes CSASPGDPSSAKNIQYF.

This chain joins TRBV7-2 and TRBJ1-4; D perhaps matches TRBD1 (6 bases). Germline V gives CDR1 SGHTA, CDR2 FQGNSA. Trimming took off 5 bases at V and 4 bases at J, with 17 bases between the two ends. The CDR3 covers 16 residues. This CDR3 reads CASSLIGGAGNEKLFF. Here the CDR3 DNA reads TGTGCCAGCAGCCTGATCGGGGGGGCTGGTAATGAAAAACTGTTTTTT.

The chain employs TRBV3-1 (or the pseudogene TRBV3-2) and TRBJ2-4; 10 bases agree with TRBD2. The V and J ends lost 3 bases and 0 bases, in that order; junction bases with no gene match: 14. The CDR3 has 20 residues. Germline assignment: CDR1 LGHDT and CDR2 YNNKEL (reference sequence). The CDR3 reads CASSQGLSGGPELAKNIQYF. CDR3 coding DNA: TGTGCCAGCAGCCAGGGACTTAGCGGGGGGCCAGAACTAGCCAAAAACATTCAGTACTTC.

The chain recombines TRBV5-8 with TRBJ1-2; 11 bases are a match to TRBD1. J lost 1 base, V lost 4 bases, and 9 bases had no gene match. Looked up from germline, CDR1 is SGHTS and CDR2 is YDEGEE. The CDR3 spans 17 residues. This CDR3 is CASSRDRGSYFNYGYTF. DNA for the CDR3: TGTGCCAGCAGCAGGGACAGGGGGTCTTATTTTAACTATGGCTACACCTTC.

This chain uses TRBV4-1 with TRBJ2-5; tentative D call: TRBD1 (6 bases). Germline V lookup: CDR1 MGHRA, CDR2 YSYEKL. V lost 5 bases, J lost 7 bases, and 14 bases lay in between. The CDR3 spans 13 residues. The CDR3 loop is CASSILQGTTQYF. CDR3 nucleotides: TGCGCCAGCAGCATCCTACAGGGTACGACCCAGTACTTC.

This clone has only one observation. V is TRBV7-3 and J is TRBJ1-1; possibly TRBD1 for D (5 bases). Germline CDR1 reads SGHTA; CDR2 reads FQGTGA. Trimming took off 1 base at V and 5 bases at J, with 8 bases between the two ends. The CDR3 consists of 13 residues. The CDR3 nucleotides are TGTGCCAGCAGCTTAAAGCGGGGGACTGAAGCTTTCTTT. It specifies CASSLKRGTEAFF.

V and J are TRBV4-1 and TRBJ2-7; 7 bases are shared with TRBD2. Germline CDR1 is MGHRA and CDR2 is YSYEKL. The V segment lost 3 bases and the J segment 2 bases; nucleotides outside the gene matches: 10. The CDR3 has 16 residues. In nucleotides, the CDR3 is TGCGCCAGCAGCCACGGAAGCGGGACGGCGACCTACGAGCAGTACTTC. It specifies CASSHGSGTATYEQYF.

The rearrangement uses TRBV6-5 and TRBJ1-6; D is perhaps TRBD1 (5 bases). V was shortened by 4 bases and J by 6 bases, with 16 bases between the two germline ends. CDR1 is MNHEY, CDR2 SVGAGI, per germline. The CDR3 loop spans 16 amino acids. The CDR3 DNA reads TGTGCCAGCAGTTCACCGTCTACAGGTTTTAATTCACCCCTCCACTTT. This gives the protein CASSSPSTGFNSPLHF.

This clone was counted between two and nine times. J is TRBJ1-5 and V is TRBV7-3, with D possibly TRBD1 on 6 matching bases. The V gene's germline CDR1 is SGHTA and CDR2 FQGTGA. V was clipped by 11 bases and J by 6 bases, with 17 bases between them. The CDR3 totals 13 residues. CDR3 protein: CASGAGFGQPQHF. The DNA for the CDR3 is TGTGCCTCAGGGGCGGGTTTCGGTCAGCCCCAGCATTTT.

The rearrangement links TRBV14 to TRBJ1-4; D uncertain. The CDR3 spans 17 residues. Germline V gene lookup returns CDR1 SGHDN and CDR2 FVKESK. V lost 5 bases to trimming and J lost 0 bases, with 16 bases between them. Written as DNA, the CDR3 is TGTGCCAGCAGCGCGAGTTACTGGAGGTCAACTAATGAAAAACTGTTTTTT. This translates into CASSASYWRSTNEKLFF. Together with reference TRBV14 and TRBJ1-4, the CDR3 gives the full variable domain: EAGVTQFPSHSVIEKGQTVTLRCDPISGHDNLYWYRRVMGKEIKFLLHFVKESKQDESGMPNNRFLAERTGGTYSTLKVQPAELEDSGVYFCASSASYWRSTNEKLFFGSGTQLSVL.

The chain carries TRBV9 and TRBJ1-1; 9 bases align to TRBD1. Germline trimming cut 5 bases from V and 1 base from J; bases unmatched to any gene: 3. CDR3 length equals 14 residues. The V gene's germline CDR1 is SGDLS and CDR2 YYNGEE. The CDR3 protein is CASSAGQGNTEAFF. In DNA form, the CDR3 reads TGTGCCAGCAGTGCGGGACAGGGGAACACTGAAGCTTTCTTT.

The rearrangement links TRBV9 to TRBJ1-2, with D possibly TRBD1 on 5 matching bases. Trimming removed 3 bases from V and 6 bases from J, with 9 bases in between. Looked up from germline, CDR1 is SGDLS and CDR2 is YYNGEE. The CDR3 extends over 12 amino acids. This chain's CDR3 is CASSAGRDGYTF. The CDR3, as DNA: TGTGCCAGCAGCGCAGGGAGGGATGGCTACACCTTC.

The chain links TRBV28 to TRBJ1-2, with no clear D. V lost 7 bases, J lost 4 bases, and 13 bases lay in between. Germline V gene sequence: CDR1 MDHEN, CDR2 SYDVKM. The CDR3 contains 13 residues. This chain's CDR3 is CASTSFGLYGYTF. The CDR3, as DNA: TGTGCCAGCACCTCCTTTGGACTCTATGGCTACACCTTC.

J is TRBJ2-3 and V is TRBV11-2; 7 bases map to TRBD2. The V gene end was trimmed by 4 bases and the J gene end by 2 bases; junction bases not matched to a gene: 9. CDR1 and CDR2 from the germline V gene are SGHAT and FQNNGV. The CDR3 runs 16 residues. CDR3 region: CASSSFGGGSTDTQYF. The DNA for the CDR3 is TGTGCCAGCAGCTCCTTTGGGGGGGGGTCCACAGATACGCAGTATTTT.

DNA of the CDR3: TGTGCCAGCAGCCAAGAACCCTCCAGGGGTAATTCACCCCTCCACTTT. It codes for CASSQEPSRGNSPLHF. The gene calls are TRBV3-1 (or the pseudogene TRBV3-2) and TRBJ1-6, with D perhaps matching TRBD1 (6 bases). With 0 bases removed from V and 6 bases from J, the gap between germline ends came to 12 bases. The germline V gene encodes CDR1 LGHDT and CDR2 YNNKEL (reference sequence). The CDR3 loop spans 16 amino acids.

The V call is TRBV6-5, the J call TRBJ2-2, with 9 bases matching TRBD2. The CDR3 extends over 15 amino acids. Per the germline V gene, CDR1 is MNHEY and CDR2 is SVGAGI. Germline trimming cut 7 bases from V and 5 bases from J; bases unmatched to any gene: 8. CDR3 loop: CASKGLAGETGELFF. Here the CDR3 DNA reads TGTGCCAGCAAGGGACTAGCCGGGGAGACCGGGGAGCTGTTTTTT.

The chain recombines TRBV19 with TRBJ1-1, with 7 nucleotides matching TRBD1. The CDR3 loop spans 15 amino acids. Germline V gives CDR1 LNHDA, CDR2 SQIVND (reference sequence). The V segment lost 4 bases and the J segment 0 bases; nucleotides outside the gene matches: 5. As DNA, the CDR3 is TGTGCCAGTAGTACAACAGGGGCCCTGAACACTGAAGCTTTCTTT. This codes for CASSTTGALNTEAFF.

V gene TRBV28 combines with J gene TRBJ2-3, with D unresolved. Germline V gives CDR1 MDHEN, CDR2 SYDVKM. V shed 5 bases and J shed 4 bases, with 10 bases lying between them. This CDR3 is built from 13 residues. This chain's CDR3 is CASSEYRADTQYF. The CDR3 DNA follows: TGTGCCAGCAGTGAATATCGCGCAGATACGCAGTATTTT.

This clone was counted a few times. The chain links TRBV7-8 to TRBJ1-4; D is perhaps TRBD1 (6 bases). Germline V CDR1 and CDR2: SGHVS, FQNEAQ. Trimming cost V 2 bases and J 6 bases, with 10 bases left between them. This CDR3 spans 14 amino acids. CDR3 region: CASSLSGVDEKLFF. CDR3 nucleotides: TGTGCCAGCAGCTTATCAGGGGTGGATGAAAAACTGTTTTTT.

The chain uses TRBV19 and TRBJ1-2; TRBD1 matches at 7 bases. The CDR3 is 13 amino acids. CDR1 and CDR2 from the germline V gene are LNHDA and SQIVND (reference sequence). V trimming: 4 bases; J trimming: 8 bases; junction bases outside the gene matches: 7. As DNA, the CDR3 is TGTGCCAGTAGTAGGGACAGAAGTAGAGGCTACACCTTC. Protein sequence: CASSRDRSRGYTF.

V and J are TRBV18 and TRBJ2-7; 10 bases match TRBD1. The CDR3 extends over 16 amino acids. Germline values: CDR1 KGHSH, CDR2 LQKENI. V trimming: 3 bases; J trimming: 3 bases; junction bases outside the gene matches: 8. This chain's CDR3 is CASSPGLGQGGYEQYF. The CDR3 DNA follows: TGTGCCAGCTCACCCGGCCTTGGACAGGGGGGCTACGAGCAGTACTTC. The complete variable domain, with remaining parts taken from reference TRBV18 and TRBJ2-7, reads NAGVMQNPRHLVRRRGQEARLRCSPMKGHSHVYWYRQLPEEGLKFMVYLQKENIIDESGMPKERFSAEFPKEGPSILRIQQVVRGDSAAYFCASSPGLGQGGYEQYFGPGTRLTVT.

This rearrangement joins TRBV5-6 to TRBJ2-5; 7 bases map to TRBD2. With 4 bases clipped from V and 2 bases from J, the junction kept 2 bases outside the gene matches. Germline V CDR1 and CDR2: SGHDT, YYEEEE. The length of the CDR3 is 13 residues. The CDR3 DNA reads TGTGCCAGCAGCGGGACTACACAAGAGACCCAGTACTTC. This codes for CASSGTTQETQYF.

The chain couples TRBV7-2 to TRBJ2-1; TRBD2 might be the D (6 bases). The CDR3 length is 15 residues. CDR1 and CDR2 (germline): SGHTA, FQGNSA. V was cut by 0 bases and J by 7 bases, with 13 bases left in between. The CDR3 region is CASSLAGGSGNEQFF. DNA of the CDR3: TGTGCCAGCAGCTTAGCTGGGGGGTCGGGAAATGAGCAGTTCTTC.

This clone showed up just a few times. The chain is built from TRBV4-1 and TRBJ1-1; D remains unclear. The V gene's germline CDR1 is MGHRA and CDR2 YSYEKL. V lost 6 bases and J 1 base, leaving 12 bases between the germline ends. The CDR3 sequence is 14 residues long. For the CDR3, the DNA is TGCGCCAGCAGTGGCATCTTAAAGAACACTGAAGCTTTCTTT. Protein product: CASSGILKNTEAFF.

This clone has more than one count but fewer than ten. The rearrangement links TRBV10-2 to TRBJ2-7; 7 bases map to TRBD2. The trim removed 8 bases at V and 6 bases at J, leaving 19 bases unmatched. Germline V CDR1 and CDR2: WSHSY, SAAADI. The CDR3 covers 16 residues. The CDR3 region has the DNA TGCGCCAGCTCTGAGCGGCGGGACTACCTTTCCGCCGAGCAGTACTTC. Translation: CASSERRDYLSAEQYF.

This clone came up once. The chain uses TRBV10-1 and TRBJ2-3, with D perhaps TRBD2 (6 bases). In germline, CDR1 is WNHNN, CDR2 SYGVQD (reference sequence). Trimming removed 6 bases from V and 1 base from J, with 8 bases in between. The CDR3 is 13 amino acids. CDR3 region: CASRSSGTDTQYF. DNA of the CDR3: TGCGCCAGCAGATCTAGCGGCACAGATACGCAGTATTTT.

V and J are TRBV7-2 and TRBJ2-1; 7 bases fit TRBD2. The V gene's germline CDR1 is SGHTA and CDR2 FQGNSA. The CDR3 runs 17 residues. The V segment lost 0 bases and the J segment 4 bases; nucleotides outside the gene matches: 9. The CDR3 is CASSLANGLEAYNEQFF. The CDR3 region has the DNA TGTGCCAGCAGCTTAGCTAATGGACTAGAGGCTTACAATGAGCAGTTCTTC.

The gene calls are TRBV10-2 and TRBJ1-1; weak D call: TRBD1 (5 bases). V lost 6 bases to trimming and J lost 4 bases, with 15 bases between them. The CDR3 has 14 amino acids. Germline V CDR1 and CDR2: WSHSY, SAAADI. This CDR3 reads CASRMAGQGTEAFF. In nucleotides, the CDR3 is TGCGCCAGCAGGATGGCAGGGCAAGGCACTGAAGCTTTCTTT.

The chain has TRBV28 and TRBJ2-2, with a tentative D call TRBD2 (7 bases). V lost 10 bases to trimming and J lost 5 bases, with 23 bases between them. Germline values: CDR1 MDHEN, CDR2 SYDVKM. The CDR3 totals 16 residues. DNA of the CDR3: TGTGCCACCAAGGAGACTTGGGGGGGGCGTACCGGGGAGCTGTTTTTT. This encodes CATKETWGGRTGELFF.

V usage is TRBV28 and J usage is TRBJ1-6; D gene uncertain. The CDR3 is made up of 15 amino acids. Germline loops: CDR1 MDHEN, CDR2 SYDVKM. V lost 1 base and J lost 6, with 10 bases in between. CDR3 in DNA: TGTGCCAGCAGTTTATCGGACCGGGGTAATTCACCCCTCCACTTT. Protein product: CASSLSDRGNSPLHF.